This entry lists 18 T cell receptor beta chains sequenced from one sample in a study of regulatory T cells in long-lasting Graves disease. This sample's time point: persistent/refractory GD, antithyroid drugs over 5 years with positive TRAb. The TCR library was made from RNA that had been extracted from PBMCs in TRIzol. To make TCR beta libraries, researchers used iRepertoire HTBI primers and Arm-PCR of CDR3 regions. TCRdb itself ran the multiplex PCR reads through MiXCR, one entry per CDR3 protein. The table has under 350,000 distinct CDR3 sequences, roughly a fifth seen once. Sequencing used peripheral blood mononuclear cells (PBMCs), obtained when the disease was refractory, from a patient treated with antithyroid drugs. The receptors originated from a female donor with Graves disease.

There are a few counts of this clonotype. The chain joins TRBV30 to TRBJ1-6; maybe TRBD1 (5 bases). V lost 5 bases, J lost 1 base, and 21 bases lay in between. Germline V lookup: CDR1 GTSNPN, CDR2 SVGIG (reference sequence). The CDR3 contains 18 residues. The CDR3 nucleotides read TGTGCCTGGCTGAAGGGACCGTCCGGCGGGTCCTATAATTCACCCCTCCACTTT. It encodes CAWLKGPSGGSYNSPLHF.

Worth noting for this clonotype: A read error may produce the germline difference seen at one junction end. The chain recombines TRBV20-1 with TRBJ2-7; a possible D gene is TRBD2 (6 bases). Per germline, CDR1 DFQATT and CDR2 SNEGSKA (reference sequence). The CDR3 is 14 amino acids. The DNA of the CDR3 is TGCAGTGCCCCTGGAGGGGTAGGGGCCTACGAGCAGTGCTTC. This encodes CSAPGGVGAYEQCF.

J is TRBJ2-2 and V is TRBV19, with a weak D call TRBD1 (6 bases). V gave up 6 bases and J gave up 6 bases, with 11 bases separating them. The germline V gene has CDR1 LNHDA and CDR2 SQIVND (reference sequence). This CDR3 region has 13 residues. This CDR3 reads CASRGEGAGELFF. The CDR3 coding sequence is TGTGCCAGTAGGGGAGAGGGGGCCGGGGAGCTGTTTTTT.

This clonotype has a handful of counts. The CDR3 region is CASSQAPALGNGNTIYF. The CDR3 coding sequence is TGCGCCAGCAGCCAAGCCCCCGCACTGGGTAATGGAAACACCATATATTTT. This sequence joins TRBV4-1 and TRBJ1-3; no definite D call. The CDR3 sequence is 17 residues long. Looked up from germline, CDR1 is MGHRA and CDR2 is YSYEKL. Trimming shortened V by 1 base and J by 3 bases, and 16 bases separated the two germline ends.

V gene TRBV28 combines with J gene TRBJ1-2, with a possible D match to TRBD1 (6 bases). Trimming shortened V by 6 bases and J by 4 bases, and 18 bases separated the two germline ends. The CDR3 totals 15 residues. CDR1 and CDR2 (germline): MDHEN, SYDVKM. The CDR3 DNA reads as TGTGCCAGCAGCTACCCTAACGCGGGGGCCTATGGCTACACCTTC. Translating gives CASSYPNAGAYGYTF.

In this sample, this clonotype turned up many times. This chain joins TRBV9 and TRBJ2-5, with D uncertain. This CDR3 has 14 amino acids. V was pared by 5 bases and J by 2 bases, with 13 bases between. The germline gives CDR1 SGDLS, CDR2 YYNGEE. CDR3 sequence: CASRAMVLQETQYF. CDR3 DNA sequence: TGTGCCAGCAGGGCCATGGTCCTTCAAGAGACCCAGTACTTC.

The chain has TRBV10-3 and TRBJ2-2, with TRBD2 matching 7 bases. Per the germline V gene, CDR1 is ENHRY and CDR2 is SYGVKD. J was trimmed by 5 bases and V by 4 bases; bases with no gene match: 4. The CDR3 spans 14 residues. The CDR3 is CAISVTAGTGELFF. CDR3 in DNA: TGTGCCATCAGTGTCACAGCGGGAACCGGGGAGCTGTTTTTT.

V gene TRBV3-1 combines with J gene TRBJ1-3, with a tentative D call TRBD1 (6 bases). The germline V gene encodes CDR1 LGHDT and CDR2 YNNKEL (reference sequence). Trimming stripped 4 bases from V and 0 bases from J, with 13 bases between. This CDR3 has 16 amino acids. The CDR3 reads CASSRTAFSSGNTIYF. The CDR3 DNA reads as TGTGCCAGCAGCCGGACAGCCTTTTCCTCTGGAAACACCATATATTTT.

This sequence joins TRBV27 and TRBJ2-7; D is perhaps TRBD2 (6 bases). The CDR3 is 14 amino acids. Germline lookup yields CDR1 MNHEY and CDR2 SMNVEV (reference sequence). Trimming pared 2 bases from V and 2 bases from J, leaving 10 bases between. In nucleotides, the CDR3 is TGTGCCAGCAGTTTAACTAGCCTTACCTACGAGCAGTACTTC. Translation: CASSLTSLTYEQYF.

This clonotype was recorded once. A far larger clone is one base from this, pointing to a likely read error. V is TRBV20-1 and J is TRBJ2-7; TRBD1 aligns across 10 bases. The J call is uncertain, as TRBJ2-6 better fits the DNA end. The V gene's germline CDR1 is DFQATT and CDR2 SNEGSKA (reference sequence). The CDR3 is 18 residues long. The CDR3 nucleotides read TGCAGTGTTACCCCCTCCCGGACAGGGGGAACTGGGGCCAACGTCCTGACTTTC. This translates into CSVTPSRTGGTGANVLTF.

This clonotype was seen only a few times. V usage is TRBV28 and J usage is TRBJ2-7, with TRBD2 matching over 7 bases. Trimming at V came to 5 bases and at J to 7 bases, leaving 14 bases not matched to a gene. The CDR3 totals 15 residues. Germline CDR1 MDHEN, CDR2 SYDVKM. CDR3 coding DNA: TGTGCCAGCAGTCCCCGACTAGCACTCTTTGGGGAGCAGTACTTC. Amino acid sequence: CASSPRLALFGEQYF.

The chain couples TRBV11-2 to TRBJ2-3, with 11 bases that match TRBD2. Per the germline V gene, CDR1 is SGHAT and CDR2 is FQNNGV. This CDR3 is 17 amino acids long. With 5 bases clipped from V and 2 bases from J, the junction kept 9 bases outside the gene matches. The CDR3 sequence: CASSPGLAGPITDTQYF. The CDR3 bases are TGTGCCAGCAGCCCAGGACTAGCGGGCCCGATCACAGATACGCAGTATTTT.

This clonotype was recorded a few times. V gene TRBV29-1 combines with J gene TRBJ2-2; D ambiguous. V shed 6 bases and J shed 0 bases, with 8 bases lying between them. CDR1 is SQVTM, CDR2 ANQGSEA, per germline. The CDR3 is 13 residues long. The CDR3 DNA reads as TGCAGCGTCCCGCGAGCGAACACCGGGGAGCTGTTTTTT. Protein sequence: CSVPRANTGELFF.

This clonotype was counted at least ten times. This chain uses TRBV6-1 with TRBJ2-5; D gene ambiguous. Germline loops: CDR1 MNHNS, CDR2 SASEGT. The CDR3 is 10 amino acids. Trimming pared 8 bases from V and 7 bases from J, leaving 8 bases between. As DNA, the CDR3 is TGTGCCAGCTTCTCCGGGACCCAGTACTTC. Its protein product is CASFSGTQYF.

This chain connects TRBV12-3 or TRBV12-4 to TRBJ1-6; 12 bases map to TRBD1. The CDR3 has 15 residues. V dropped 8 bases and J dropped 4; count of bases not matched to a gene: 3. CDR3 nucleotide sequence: TGTGCCAGCGGGGGACAGGGGGCTTATAATTCACCCCTCCACTTT. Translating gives CASGGQGAYNSPLHF.

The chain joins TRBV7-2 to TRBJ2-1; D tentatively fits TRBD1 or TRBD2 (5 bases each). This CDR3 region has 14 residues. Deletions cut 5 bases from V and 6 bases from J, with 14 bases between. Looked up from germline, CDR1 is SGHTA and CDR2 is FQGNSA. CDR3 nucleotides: TGTGCCAGCAGCGCGCTCCGGGACCCCAATGAGCAGTTCTTC. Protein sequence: CASSALRDPNEQFF. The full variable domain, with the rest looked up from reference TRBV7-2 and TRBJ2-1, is GAGVSQSPSNKVTEKGKDVELRCDPISGHTALYWYRQSLGQGLEFLIYFQGNSAPDKSGLPSDRFSAERTGGSVSTLTIQRTQQEDSAVYLCASSALRDPNEQFFGPGTRLTVL.

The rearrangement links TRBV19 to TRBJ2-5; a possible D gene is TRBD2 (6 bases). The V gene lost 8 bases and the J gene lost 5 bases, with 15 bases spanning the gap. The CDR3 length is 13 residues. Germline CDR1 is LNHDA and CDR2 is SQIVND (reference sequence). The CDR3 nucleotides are TGTGCCAGTGGGTCGGGAGCCTTGGAGACCCAGTACTTC. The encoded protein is CASGSGALETQYF.

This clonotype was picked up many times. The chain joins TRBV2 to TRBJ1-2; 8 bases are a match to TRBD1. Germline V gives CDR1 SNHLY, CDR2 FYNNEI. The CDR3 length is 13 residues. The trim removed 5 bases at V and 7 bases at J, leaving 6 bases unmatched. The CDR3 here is CASSPDRDPGYTF. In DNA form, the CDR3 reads TGTGCCAGCAGTCCGGACAGGGATCCTGGCTACACCTTC.